This T cell receptor beta chain was identified in a study of response to subunit inactivated influenza vaccine. Study outcomes and limitations: T cells newly recruited by each seasonal influenza vaccination are few, the authors suggested.

Comments on this clonotype: Its antigen remains unidentified.

Germline CDR1 reads LGHDT; CDR2 reads YNNKEL (reference sequence). The CDR3 runs 17 residues. The V segment lost 0 bases and the J segment 3 bases; nucleotides outside the gene matches: 6. TCRdb reprocessed the RT-PCR reads via MiXCR and lists one record per CDR3 protein. The data contain about 190,000 distinct CDR3 sequences, around 14% of them singletons. The sequence was obtained from a man aged 45-65 years who received an inactivated influenza vaccine. The chain is built from TRBV3-1 and TRBJ2-3; 10 nucleotides match TRBD2. The sample was CD8+ T cells sorted from PBMCs, taken 4 to 6 days after vaccination. The CDR3 reads CASSQDLASGGTDTQYF. The CDR3 nucleotides read TGTGCCAGCAGCCAAGATTTGGCTAGCGGGGGTACAGATACGCAGTATTTT.